This record concerns one T cell receptor (beta chain) sequence. Per the study methods: Estimated nucleated cell counts came from reference gene primer amplification. The data were produced by immunoSEQ multiplex PCR, yet TCRdb's version contains in-frame clones alone and is incomplete. Clone size and V and J calls were adopted from that table, with D and trimming inferred from the DNA. The repertoire holds 150,000 to 250,000 clones, with 82% as singletons. CDR3 length equals 16 residues. The junction had 8 bases not matched to a gene; V was cut back by 4 bases and J by 5 bases. Germline-derived CDR1 and CDR2 are MDHEN and SYDVKM. The data were taken from a study of blood T cell repertoires in COVID-19. Study-level background: The United States, Italy and Spain provided the acute and convalescent COVID-19 samples.

The TCR comes from a human donor with acute or convalescent COVID-19. The donor label of this sample is uncertain. The sample comprised peripheral blood. The chain employs TRBV28 and TRBJ1-2, with 12 bases aligning to TRBD1. Written as DNA, the CDR3 is TGTGCCAGCAGTTCCCCGGGACAGGGGGCGCGGTATGGCTACACCTTC. It codes for CASSSPGQGARYGYTF.